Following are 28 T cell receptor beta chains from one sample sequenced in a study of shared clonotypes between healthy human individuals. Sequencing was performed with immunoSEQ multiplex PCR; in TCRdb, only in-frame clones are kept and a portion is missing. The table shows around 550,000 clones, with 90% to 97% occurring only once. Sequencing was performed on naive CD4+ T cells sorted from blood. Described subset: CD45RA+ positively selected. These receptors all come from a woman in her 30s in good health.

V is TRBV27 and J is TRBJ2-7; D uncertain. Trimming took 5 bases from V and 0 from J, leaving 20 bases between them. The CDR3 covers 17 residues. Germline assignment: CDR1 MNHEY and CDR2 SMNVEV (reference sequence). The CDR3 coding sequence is TGTGCCAGCAGTGTTCACGGGCAGGCCATTCGCTCCTACGAGCAGTACTTC. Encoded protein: CASSVHGQAIRSYEQYF.

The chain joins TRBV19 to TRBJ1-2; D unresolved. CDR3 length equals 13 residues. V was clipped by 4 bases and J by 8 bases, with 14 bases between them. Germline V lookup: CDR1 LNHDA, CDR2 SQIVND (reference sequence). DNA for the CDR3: TGTGCCAGTAGTACCATCCTTCCCCAGGGCTACACCTTC. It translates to CASSTILPQGYTF. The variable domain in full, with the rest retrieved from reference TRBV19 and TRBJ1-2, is DGGITQSPKYLFRKEGQNVTLSCEQNLNHDAMYWYRQDPGQGLRLIYYSQIVNDFQKGDIAEGYSVSREKKESFPLTVTSAQKNPTAFYLCASSTILPQGYTFGSGTRLTVV.

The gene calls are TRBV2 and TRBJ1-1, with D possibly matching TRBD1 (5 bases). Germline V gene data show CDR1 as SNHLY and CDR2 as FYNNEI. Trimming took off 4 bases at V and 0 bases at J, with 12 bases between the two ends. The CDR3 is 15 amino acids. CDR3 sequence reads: CASSVRGGLNTEAFF. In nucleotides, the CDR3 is TGTGCCAGCAGTGTAAGGGGCGGCCTGAACACTGAAGCTTTCTTT.

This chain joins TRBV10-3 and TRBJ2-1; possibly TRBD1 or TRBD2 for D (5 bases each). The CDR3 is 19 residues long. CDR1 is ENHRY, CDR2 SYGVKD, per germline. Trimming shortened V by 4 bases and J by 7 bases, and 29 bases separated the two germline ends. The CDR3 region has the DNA TGTGCCATCAGTGCTATCTCCGGGGACGAAGCTACGGTTCCAAATGAGCAGTTCTTC. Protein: CAISAISGDEATVPNEQFF.

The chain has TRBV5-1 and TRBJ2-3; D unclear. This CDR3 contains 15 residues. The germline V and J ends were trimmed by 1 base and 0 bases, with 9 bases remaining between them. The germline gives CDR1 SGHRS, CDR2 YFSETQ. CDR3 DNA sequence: TGCGCCAGCAGCTTGTCATTAACTAGCACAGATACGCAGTATTTT. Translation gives CASSLSLTSTDTQYF.

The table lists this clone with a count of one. As DNA, the CDR3 is TGTGCAAGTCGCTCTAGCGGGAGGAGCTCCTACAATGAGCAGTTCTTC. Residues: CASRSSGRSSYNEQFF. This chain links TRBV12-2 with TRBJ2-1; the listed D gene, TRBD2, was not tested against the DNA. TRBV12-2 is tagged as a pseudogene. The CDR3 contains 16 residues.

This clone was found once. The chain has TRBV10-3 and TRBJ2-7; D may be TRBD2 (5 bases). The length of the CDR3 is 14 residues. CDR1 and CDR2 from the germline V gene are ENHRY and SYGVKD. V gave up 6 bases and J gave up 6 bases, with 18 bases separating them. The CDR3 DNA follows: TGTGCCATCAGACCGGGATATCCTACGGGCGAGCAGTACTTC. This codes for CAIRPGYPTGEQYF.

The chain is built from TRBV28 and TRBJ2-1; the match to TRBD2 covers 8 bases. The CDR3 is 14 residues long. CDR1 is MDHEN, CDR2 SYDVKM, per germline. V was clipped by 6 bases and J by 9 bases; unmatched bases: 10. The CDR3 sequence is CASSTTAGVTEQFF. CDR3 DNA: TGTGCCAGCAGCACGACAGCGGGAGTGACTGAGCAGTTCTTC. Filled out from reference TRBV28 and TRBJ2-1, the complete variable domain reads DVKVTQSSRYLVKRTGEKVFLECVQDMDHENMFWYRQDPGLGLRLIYFSYDVKMKEKGDIPEGYSVSREKKERFSLILESASTNQTSMYLCASSTTAGVTEQFFGPGTRLTVL.

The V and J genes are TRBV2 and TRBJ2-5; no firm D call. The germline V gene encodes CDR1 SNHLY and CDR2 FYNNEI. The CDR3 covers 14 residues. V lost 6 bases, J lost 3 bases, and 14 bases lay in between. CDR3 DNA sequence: TGTGCCAGCAGGGTGGTTTACCAAGAAGAGACCCAGTACTTC. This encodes CASRVVYQEETQYF.

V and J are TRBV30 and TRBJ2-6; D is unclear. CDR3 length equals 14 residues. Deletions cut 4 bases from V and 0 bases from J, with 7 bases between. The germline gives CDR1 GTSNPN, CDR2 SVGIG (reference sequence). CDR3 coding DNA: TGTGCCTGGATGTTAGGCTCTGGGGCCAACGTCCTGACTTTC. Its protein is CAWMLGSGANVLTF.

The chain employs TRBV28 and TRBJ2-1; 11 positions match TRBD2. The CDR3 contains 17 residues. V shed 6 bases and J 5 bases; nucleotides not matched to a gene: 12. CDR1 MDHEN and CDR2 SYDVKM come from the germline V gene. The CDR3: CASSPSSGLADHNEQFF. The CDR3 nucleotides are TGTGCCAGCAGCCCCTCCTCGGGACTAGCGGATCACAATGAGCAGTTCTTC.

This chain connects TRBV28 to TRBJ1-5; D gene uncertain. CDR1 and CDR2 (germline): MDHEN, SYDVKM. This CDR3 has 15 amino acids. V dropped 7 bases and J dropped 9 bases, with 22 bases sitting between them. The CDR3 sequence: CASNGGNVPKRPQHF. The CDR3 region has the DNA TGTGCCAGCAACGGTGGTAATGTTCCCAAACGGCCCCAGCATTTT.

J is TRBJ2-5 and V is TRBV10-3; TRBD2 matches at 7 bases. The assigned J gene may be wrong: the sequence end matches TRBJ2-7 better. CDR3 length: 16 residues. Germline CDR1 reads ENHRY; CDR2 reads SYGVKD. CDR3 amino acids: CAISHPLGEGLSEQYF. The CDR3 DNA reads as TGTGCCATCAGTCACCCCCTGGGGGAGGGCCTATCCGAGCAGTACTTC.

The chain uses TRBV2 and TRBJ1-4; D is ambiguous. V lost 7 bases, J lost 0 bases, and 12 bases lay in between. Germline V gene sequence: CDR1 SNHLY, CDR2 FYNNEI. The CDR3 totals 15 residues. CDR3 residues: CASTTDIATNEKLFF. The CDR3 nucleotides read TGTGCCAGCACTACAGACATTGCAACTAATGAAAAACTGTTTTTT.

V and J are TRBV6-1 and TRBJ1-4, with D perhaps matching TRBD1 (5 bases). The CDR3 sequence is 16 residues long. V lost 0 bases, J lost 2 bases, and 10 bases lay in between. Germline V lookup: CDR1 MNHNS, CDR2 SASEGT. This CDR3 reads CASSEAIGVTNEKLFF. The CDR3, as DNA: TGTGCCAGCAGTGAAGCGATAGGGGTGACTAATGAAAAACTGTTTTTT.

The CDR3 coding sequence is TGTGCCAGCTCACCTGAAGGGGGACTAGCGGGGAAAGAGACCCAGTACTTC. Its translation is CASSPEGGLAGKETQYF. This chain uses TRBV18 with TRBJ2-5, with 13 bases matching TRBD2. V lost 3 bases, J lost 3 bases, and 7 bases stayed unmatched. The germline gives CDR1 KGHSH, CDR2 LQKENI. This CDR3 spans 17 amino acids.

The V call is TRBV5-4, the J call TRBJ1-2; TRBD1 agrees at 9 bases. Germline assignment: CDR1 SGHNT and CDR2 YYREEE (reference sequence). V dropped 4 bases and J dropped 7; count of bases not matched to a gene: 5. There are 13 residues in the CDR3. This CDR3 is CASSLGTGSGYTF. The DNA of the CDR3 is TGTGCCAGCAGCCTAGGGACAGGGAGTGGCTACACCTTC.

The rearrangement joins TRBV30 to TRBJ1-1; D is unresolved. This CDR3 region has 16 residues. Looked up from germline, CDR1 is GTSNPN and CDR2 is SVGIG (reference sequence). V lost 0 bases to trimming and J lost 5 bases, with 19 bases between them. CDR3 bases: TGTGCCTGGAGTGTACGTGGGATACGGTCGGCTACTGAAGCTTTCTTT. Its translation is CAWSVRGIRSATEAFF.

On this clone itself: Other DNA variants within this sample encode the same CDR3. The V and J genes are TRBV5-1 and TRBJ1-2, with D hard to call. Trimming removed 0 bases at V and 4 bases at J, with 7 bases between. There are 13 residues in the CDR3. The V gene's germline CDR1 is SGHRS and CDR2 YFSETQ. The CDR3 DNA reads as TGCGCCAGCAGCTTGGGGGGAAGCTATGGCTACACCTTC. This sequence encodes CASSLGGSYGYTF. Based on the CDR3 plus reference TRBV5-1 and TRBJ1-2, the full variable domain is KAGVTQTPRYLIKTRGQQVTLSCSPISGHRSVSWYQQTPGQGLQFLFEYFSETQRNKGNFPGRFSGRQFSNSRSEMNVSTLELGDSALYLCASSLGGSYGYTFGSGTRLTVV.

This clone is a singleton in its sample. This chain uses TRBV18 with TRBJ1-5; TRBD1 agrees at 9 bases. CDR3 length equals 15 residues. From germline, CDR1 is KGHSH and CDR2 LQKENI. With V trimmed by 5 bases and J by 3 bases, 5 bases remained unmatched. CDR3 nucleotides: TGTGCCAGCTCATCACGACAGGGGGTCAATCAGCCCCAGCATTTT. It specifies CASSSRQGVNQPQHF.

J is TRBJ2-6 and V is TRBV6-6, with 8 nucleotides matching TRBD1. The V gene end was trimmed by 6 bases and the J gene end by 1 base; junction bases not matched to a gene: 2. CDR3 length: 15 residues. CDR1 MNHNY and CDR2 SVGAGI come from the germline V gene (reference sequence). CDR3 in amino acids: CASRRQGSGANVLTF. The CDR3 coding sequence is TGTGCCAGCAGACGACAGGGGTCTGGGGCCAACGTCCTGACTTTC.

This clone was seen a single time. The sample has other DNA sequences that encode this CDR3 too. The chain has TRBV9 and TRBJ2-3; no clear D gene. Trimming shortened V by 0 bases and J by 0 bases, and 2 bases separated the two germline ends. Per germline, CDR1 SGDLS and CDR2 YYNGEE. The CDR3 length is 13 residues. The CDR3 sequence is CASSVGSTDTQYF. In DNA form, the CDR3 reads TGTGCCAGCAGCGTAGGAAGCACAGATACGCAGTATTTT.

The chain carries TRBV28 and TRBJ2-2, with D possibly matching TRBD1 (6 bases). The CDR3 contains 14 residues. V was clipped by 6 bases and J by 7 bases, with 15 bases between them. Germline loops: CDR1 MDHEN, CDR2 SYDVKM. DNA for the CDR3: TGTGCCAGCAGATTCAGGGGCCGGGGCGGGGAGCTGTTTTTT. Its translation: CASRFRGRGGELFF.

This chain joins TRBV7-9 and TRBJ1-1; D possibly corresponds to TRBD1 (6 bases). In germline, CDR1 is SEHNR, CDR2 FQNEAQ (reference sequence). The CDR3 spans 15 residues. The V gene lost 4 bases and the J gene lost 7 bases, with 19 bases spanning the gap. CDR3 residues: CASSSSLVRGLEAFF. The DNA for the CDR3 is TGTGCCAGCAGCTCCAGCTTGGTCAGGGGCCTTGAAGCTTTCTTT.

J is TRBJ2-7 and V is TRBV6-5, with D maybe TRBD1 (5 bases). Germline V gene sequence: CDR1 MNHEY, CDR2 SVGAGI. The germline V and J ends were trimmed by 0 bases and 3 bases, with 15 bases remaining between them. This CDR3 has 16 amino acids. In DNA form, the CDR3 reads TGTGCCAGCAGTTACTCGATTCAACAGGCCGTCTACGAGCAGTACTTC. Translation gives CASSYSIQQAVYEQYF.

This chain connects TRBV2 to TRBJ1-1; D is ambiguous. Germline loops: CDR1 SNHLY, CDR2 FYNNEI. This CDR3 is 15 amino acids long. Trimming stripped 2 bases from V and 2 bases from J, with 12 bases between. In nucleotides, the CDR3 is TGTGCCAGCAGTGAAATCCCCGTGGCCAACACTGAAGCTTTCTTT. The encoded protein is CASSEIPVANTEAFF.

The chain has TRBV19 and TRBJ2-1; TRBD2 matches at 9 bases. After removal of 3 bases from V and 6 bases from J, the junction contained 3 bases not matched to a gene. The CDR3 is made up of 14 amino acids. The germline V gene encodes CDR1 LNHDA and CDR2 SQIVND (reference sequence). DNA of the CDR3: TGTGCCAGTAGTATGGGACTAGCCGCCAATGAGCAGTTCTTC. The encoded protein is CASSMGLAANEQFF.

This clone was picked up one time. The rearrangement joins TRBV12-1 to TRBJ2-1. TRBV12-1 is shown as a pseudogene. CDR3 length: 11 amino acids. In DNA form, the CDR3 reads TGTGCCAGCAGCCTTGGGACGGATTGGTTCTTC. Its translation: CASSLGTDWFF.